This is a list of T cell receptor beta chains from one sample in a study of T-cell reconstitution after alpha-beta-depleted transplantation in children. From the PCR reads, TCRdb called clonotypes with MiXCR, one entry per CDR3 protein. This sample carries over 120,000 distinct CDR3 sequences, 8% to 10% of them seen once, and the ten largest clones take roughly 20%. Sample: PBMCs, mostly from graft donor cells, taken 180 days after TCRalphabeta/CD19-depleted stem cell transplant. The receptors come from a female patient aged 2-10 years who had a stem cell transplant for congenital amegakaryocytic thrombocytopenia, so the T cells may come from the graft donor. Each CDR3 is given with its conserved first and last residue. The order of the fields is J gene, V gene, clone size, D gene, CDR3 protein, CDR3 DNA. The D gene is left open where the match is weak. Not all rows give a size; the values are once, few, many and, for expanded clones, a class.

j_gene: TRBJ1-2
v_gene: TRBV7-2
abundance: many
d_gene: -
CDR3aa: CASSFLRSASFF
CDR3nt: TGTGCCAGCAGCTTTTTGCGCTCGGCTTCCTTCTTC

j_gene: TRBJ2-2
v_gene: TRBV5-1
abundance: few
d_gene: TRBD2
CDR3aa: CASSPRGGLLTGELFF
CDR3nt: TGCGCCAGCAGCCCCCGGGGAGGGCTGTTGACCGGGGAGCTGTTTTTT

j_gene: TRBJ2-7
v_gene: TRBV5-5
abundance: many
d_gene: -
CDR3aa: CASSLHGPNLYEQYF
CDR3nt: TGTGCCAGCAGCTTACACGGGCCGAACCTCTACGAGCAGTACTTC

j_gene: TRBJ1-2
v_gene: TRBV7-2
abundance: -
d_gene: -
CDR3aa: CASSLRQNGYTF
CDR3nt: TGTGCCAGCAGCTTAAGACAGAATGGCTACACCTTC

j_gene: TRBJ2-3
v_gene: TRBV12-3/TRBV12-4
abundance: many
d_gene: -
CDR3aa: CASRRRTGAGPDTQYF
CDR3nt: TGTGCCAGCAGAAGGAGAACGGGAGCGGGCCCAGATACGCAGTATTTT

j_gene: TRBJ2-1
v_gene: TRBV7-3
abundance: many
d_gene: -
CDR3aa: CASSLGTSWTNEQFF
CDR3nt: TGTGCCAGCAGCTTAGGTACTTCTTGGACCAATGAGCAGTTCTTC

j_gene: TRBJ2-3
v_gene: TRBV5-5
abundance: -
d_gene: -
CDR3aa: CASSPTSDTQYF
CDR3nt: TGTGCCAGCAGCCCCACTTCAGATACGCAGTATTTT

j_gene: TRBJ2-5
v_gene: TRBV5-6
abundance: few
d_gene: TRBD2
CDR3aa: CASSRGTGLAEETQYF
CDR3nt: TGTGCCAGCAGCCGGGGCACGGGACTAGCGGAAGAGACCCAGTACTTC

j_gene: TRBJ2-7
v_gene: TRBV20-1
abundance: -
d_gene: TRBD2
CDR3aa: CSARQGTRGPYEQYF
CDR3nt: TGCAGTGCTAGACAAGGGACTAGGGGCCCCTACGAGCAGTACTTC

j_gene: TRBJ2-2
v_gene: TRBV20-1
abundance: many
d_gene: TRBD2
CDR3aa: CSAGRLAGVSGELFF
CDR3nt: TGCAGTGCGGGACGACTAGCGGGAGTTTCCGGGGAGCTGTTTTTT

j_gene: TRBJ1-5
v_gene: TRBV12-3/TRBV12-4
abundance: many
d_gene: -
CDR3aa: CASSLLGQPQHF
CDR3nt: TGTGCCAGCAGTTTATTGGGACAGCCCCAGCATTTT

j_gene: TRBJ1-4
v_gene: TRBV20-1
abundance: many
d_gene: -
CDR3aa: CSASEGATNEKLFF
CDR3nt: TGCAGTGCTAGTGAAGGGGCAACTAATGAAAAACTGTTTTTT

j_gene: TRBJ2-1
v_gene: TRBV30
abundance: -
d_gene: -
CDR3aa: CALESWASDDRQFF
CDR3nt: TGTGCCTTGGAGTCTTGGGCCTCAGATGACCGGCAGTTCTTC